This TCR beta chain was sequenced during a study of T cells expressing NK-cell markers. Germline CDR1 reads MNHEY; CDR2 reads SVGAGI. This CDR3 contains 15 residues. Reanalyzing the 5' RACE reads, TCRdb keeps one entry per CDR3 protein, without DNA. The sample includes 250,000 to 300,000 distinct CDR3 sequences. This receptor was obtained from a woman between 18 and 69 years old in good health. The rearrangement links TRBV6-5 to TRBJ2-1; TCRdb's assignment of TRBD1 cannot be checked, as there is no DNA. Sequenced material: blood T cells: a sorted CD56 or NKG2C T cell subset, CD4+ or CD8+ T cells, or bulk PBMC T cells (not recorded which). The CDR3 is CASSYIPDVYNEQFF.